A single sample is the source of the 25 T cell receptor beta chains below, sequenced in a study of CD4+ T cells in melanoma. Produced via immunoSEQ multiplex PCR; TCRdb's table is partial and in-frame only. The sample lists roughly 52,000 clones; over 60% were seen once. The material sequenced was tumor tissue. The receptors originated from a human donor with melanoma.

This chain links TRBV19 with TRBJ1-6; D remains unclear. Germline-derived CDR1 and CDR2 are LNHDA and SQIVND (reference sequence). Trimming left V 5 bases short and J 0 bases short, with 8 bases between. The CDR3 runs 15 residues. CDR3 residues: CASSSWYSYNSPLHF. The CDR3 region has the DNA TGTGCCAGTAGTTCCTGGTACTCCTATAATTCACCCCTCCACTTT.

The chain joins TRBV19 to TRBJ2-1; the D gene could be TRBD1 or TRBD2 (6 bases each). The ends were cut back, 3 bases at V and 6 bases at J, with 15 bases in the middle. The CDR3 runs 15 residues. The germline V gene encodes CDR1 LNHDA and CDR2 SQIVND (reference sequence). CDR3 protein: CASSISGARFNEQFF. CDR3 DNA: TGTGCCAGTAGTATTTCGGGGGCCCGTTTCAATGAGCAGTTCTTC.

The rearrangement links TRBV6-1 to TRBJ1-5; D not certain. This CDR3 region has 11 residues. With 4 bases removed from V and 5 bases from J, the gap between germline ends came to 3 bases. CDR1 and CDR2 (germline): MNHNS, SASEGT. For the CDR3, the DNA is TGTGCCAGCAGTGGATATCAGCCCCAGCATTTT. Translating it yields CASSGYQPQHF.

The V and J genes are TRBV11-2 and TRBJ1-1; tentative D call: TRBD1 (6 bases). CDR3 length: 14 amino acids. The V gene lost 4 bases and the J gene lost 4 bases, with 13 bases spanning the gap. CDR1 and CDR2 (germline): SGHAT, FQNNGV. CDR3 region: CASSSQGRGTEAFF. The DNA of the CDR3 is TGTGCCAGCAGCTCCCAGGGGCGAGGCACTGAAGCTTTCTTT.

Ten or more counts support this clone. CDR3 sequence reads: CASSQGGEETQYF. CDR3 sequence (DNA): TGTGCCAGCAGCCAGGGAGGGGAAGAGACCCAGTACTTC. V gene TRBV7-3 combines with J gene TRBJ2-5, with 7 bases fitting TRBD2. Germline CDR1 is SGHTA and CDR2 is FQGTGA. Trimming cost V 5 bases and J 3 bases; bases outside gene matches: 3. The CDR3 sequence is 13 residues long.

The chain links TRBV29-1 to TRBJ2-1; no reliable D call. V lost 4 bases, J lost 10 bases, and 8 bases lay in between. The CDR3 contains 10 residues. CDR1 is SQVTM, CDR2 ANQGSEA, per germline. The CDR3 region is CSVVLREQFF. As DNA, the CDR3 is TGCAGCGTTGTTCTGAGGGAGCAGTTCTTC.

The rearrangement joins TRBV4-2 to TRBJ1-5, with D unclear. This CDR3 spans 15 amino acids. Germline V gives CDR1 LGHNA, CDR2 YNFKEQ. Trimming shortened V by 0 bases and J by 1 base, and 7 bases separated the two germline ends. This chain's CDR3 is CASSQEFSSNQPQHF. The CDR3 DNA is TGTGCCAGCAGCCAAGAATTCAGCAGCAATCAGCCCCAGCATTTT.

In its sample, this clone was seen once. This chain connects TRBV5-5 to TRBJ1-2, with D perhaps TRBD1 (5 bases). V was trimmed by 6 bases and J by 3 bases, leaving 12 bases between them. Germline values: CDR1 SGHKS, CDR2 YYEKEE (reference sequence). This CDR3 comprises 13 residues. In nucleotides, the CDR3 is TGTGCCAGCACCTCAGACAGTGACTATGGCTACACCTTC. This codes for CASTSDSDYGYTF. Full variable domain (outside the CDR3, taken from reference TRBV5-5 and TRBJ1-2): DAGVTQSPTHLIKTRGQQVTLRCSPISGHKSVSWYQQVLGQGPQFIFQYYEKEERGRGNFPDRFSARQFPNYSSELNVNALLLGDSALYLCASTSDSDYGYTFGSGTRLTVV.

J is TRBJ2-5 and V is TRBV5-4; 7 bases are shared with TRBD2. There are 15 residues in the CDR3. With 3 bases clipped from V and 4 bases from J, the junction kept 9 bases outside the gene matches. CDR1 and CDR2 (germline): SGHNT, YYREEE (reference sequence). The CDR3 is CASSSRGNGVETQYF. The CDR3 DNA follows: TGTGCCAGCAGCTCGCGGGGGAATGGTGTAGAGACCCAGTACTTC.

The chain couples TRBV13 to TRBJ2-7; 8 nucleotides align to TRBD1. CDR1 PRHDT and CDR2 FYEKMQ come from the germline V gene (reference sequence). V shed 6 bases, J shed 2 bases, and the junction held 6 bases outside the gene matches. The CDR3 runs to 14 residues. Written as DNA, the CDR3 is TGTGCCAGCAGAATACAGGGGGAAACCTACGAGCAGTACTTC. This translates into CASRIQGETYEQYF.

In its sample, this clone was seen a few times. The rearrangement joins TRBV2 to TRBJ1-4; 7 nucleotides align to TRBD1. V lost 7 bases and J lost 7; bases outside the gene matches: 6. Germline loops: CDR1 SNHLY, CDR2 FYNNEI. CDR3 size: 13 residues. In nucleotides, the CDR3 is TGTGCCAGCACTCAGACAGGGCGTGAAAAACTGTTTTTT. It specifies CASTQTGREKLFF.

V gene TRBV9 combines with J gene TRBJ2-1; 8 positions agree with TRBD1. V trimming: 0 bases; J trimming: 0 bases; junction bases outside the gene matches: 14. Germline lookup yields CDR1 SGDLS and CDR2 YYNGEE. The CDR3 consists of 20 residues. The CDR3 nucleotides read TGTGCCAGCAGCGTAGAATTTAGTGGGGTGGGACAGGCCTCCTACAATGAGCAGTTCTTC. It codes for CASSVEFSGVGQASYNEQFF.

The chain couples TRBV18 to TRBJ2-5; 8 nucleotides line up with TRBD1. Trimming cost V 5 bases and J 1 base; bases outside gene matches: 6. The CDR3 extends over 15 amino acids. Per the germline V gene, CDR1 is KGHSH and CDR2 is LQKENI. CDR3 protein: CASSGAGGGQETQYF. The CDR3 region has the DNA TGTGCCAGCTCAGGCGCAGGGGGCGGCCAAGAGACCCAGTACTTC.

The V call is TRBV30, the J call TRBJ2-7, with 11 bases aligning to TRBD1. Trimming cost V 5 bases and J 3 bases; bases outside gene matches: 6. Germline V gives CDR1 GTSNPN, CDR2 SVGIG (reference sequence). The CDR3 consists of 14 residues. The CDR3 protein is CAWVGTGGNYEQYF. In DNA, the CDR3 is TGTGCCTGGGTAGGGACAGGGGGAAACTACGAGCAGTACTTC.

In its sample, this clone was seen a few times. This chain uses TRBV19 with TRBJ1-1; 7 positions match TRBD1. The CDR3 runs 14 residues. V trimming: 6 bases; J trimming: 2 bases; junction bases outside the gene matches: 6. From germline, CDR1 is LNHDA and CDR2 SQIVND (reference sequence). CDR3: CASRKWDRNTEAFF. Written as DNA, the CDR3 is TGTGCCAGTAGGAAGTGGGACAGAAACACTGAAGCTTTCTTT.

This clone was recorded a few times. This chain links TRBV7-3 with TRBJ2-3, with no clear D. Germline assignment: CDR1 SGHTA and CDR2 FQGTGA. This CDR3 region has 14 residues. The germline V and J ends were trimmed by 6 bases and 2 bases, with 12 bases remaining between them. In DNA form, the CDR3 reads TGTGCCAGCAGTTCTACCTATGTCACAGATACGCAGTATTTT. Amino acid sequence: CASSSTYVTDTQYF. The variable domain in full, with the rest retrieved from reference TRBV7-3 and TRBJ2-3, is GAGVSQTPSNKVTEKGKYVELRCDPISGHTALYWYRQSLGQGPEFLIYFQGTGAADDSGLPNDRFFAVRPEGSVSTLKIQRTERGDSAVYLCASSSTYVTDTQYFGPGTRLTVL.

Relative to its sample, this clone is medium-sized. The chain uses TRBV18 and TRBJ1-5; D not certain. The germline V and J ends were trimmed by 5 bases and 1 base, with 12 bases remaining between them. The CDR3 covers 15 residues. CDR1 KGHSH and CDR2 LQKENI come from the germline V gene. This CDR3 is CASSEGVGSNQPQHF. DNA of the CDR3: TGTGCCAGCTCAGAGGGAGTGGGAAGCAATCAGCCCCAGCATTTT.

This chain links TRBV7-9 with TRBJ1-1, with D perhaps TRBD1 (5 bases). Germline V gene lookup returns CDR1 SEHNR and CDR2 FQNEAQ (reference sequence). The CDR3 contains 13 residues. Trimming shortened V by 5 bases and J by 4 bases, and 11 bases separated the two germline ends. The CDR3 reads CASSNQRGTEAFF. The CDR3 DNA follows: TGTGCCAGCAGCAACCAAAGGGGCACTGAAGCTTTCTTT. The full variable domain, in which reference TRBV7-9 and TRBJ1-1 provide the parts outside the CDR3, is DTGVSQNPRHKITKRGQNVTFRCDPISEHNRLYWYRQTLGQGPEFLTYFQNEAQLEKSRLLSDRFSAERPKGSFSTLEIQRTEQGDSAMYLCASSNQRGTEAFFGQGTRLTVV.

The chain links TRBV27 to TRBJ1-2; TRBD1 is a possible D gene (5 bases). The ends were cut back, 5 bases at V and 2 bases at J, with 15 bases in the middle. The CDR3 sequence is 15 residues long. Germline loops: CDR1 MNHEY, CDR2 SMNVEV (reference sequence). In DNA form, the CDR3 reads TGTGCCAGCAGTCCCTCTGGGGGGTTAAACTATGGCTACACCTTC. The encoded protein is CASSPSGGLNYGYTF.

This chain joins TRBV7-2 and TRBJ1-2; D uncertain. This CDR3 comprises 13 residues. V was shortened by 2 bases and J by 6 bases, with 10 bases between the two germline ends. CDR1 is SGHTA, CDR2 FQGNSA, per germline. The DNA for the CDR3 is TGTGCCAGCAGCTTAACACGTCAGGATGGCTACACCTTC. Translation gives CASSLTRQDGYTF.

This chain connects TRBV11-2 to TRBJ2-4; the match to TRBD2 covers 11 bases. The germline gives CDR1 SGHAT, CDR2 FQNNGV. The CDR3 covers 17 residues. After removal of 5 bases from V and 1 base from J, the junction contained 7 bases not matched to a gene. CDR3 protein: CASSPRASGGAKNIQYF. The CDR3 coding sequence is TGTGCCAGCAGCCCGAGGGCTAGCGGGGGGGCCAAAAACATTCAGTACTTC.

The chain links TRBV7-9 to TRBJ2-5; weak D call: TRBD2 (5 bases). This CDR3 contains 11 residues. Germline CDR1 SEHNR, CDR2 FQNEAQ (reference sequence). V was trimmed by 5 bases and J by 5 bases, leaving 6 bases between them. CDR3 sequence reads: CASSRGETQYF. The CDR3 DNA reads TGTGCCAGCAGCCGCGGGGAGACCCAGTACTTC.

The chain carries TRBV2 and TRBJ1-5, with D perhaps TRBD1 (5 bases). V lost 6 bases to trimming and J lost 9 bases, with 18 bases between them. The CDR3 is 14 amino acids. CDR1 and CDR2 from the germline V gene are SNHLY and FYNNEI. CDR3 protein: CASSPTGVGVPQHF. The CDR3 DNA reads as TGTGCCAGCAGCCCCACAGGTGTAGGAGTGCCCCAGCATTTT.

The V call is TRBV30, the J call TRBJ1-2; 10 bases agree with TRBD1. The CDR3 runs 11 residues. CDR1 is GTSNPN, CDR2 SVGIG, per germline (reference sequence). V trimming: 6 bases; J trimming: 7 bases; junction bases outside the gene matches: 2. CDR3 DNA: TGTGCCTGCCGGGACAGGGGTGGCTACACCTTC. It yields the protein CACRDRGGYTF. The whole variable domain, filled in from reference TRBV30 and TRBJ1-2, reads SQTIHQWPATLVQPVGSPLSLECTVEGTSNPNLYWYRQAAGRGLQLLFYSVGIGQISSEVPQNLSASRPQDRQFILSSKKLLLSDSGFYLCACRDRGGYTFGSGTRLTVV.

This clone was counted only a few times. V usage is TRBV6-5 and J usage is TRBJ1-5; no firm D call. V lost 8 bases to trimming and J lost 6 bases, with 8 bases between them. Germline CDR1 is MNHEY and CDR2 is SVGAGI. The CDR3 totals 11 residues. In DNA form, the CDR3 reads TGTGCCAGCGGTACTATTCAGCCCCAGCATTTT. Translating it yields CASGTIQPQHF.